This passage covers 25 T cell receptor beta chains from one sample sequenced in a study of blood T cell repertoires in COVID-19. Measured with immunoSEQ multiplex PCR; TCRdb has only the in-frame clones, and not every one. Among a few hundred thousand clones, roughly 80% were seen once, and the ten largest hold around 7.3%. The sequencing input was peripheral blood. All receptors come from a woman in her seventies with acute or convalescent COVID-19.

Here the CDR3 DNA reads TGTGCCAGCAGCTTTCGGAACTCCGGGACAGGGGTAGGTGAGCAGTACTTC. This encodes CASSFRNSGTGVGEQYF. V is TRBV11-2 and J is TRBJ2-7; 10 bases map to TRBD1. The length of the CDR3 is 17 residues. From germline, CDR1 is SGHAT and CDR2 FQNNGV. J was trimmed by 7 bases and V by 3 bases; bases with no gene match: 15.

The CDR3 DNA sequence: TGTGCCAGCAGCCAAGTCACAGAACAGTTTAGGAATCCCGAGCCTGAAGCTTTCTTT. This encodes CASSQVTEQFRNPEPEAFF. The chain has TRBV4-2 and TRBJ1-1; no definite D call. This CDR3 is 19 amino acids long. The germline V gene encodes CDR1 LGHNA and CDR2 YNFKEQ. V shed 1 base and J shed 6 bases, with 27 bases lying between them.

The chain carries TRBV5-1 and TRBJ1-2, with D possibly being TRBD1 (6 bases). V lost 0 bases to trimming and J lost 2 bases, with 11 bases between them. The germline gives CDR1 SGHRS, CDR2 YFSETQ. The CDR3 runs 15 residues. The CDR3 sequence is CASSLDDRRNYGYTF. The CDR3 DNA reads as TGCGCCAGCAGCTTGGATGACAGGAGAAACTATGGCTACACCTTC.

This clone was seen once. The chain uses TRBV6-6 and TRBJ2-7; 11 nucleotides line up with TRBD2. V shed 6 bases, J shed 2 bases, and the junction held 6 bases outside the gene matches. The CDR3 has 15 amino acids. Looked up from germline, CDR1 is MNHNY and CDR2 is SVGAGI (reference sequence). Written as DNA, the CDR3 is TGTGCCAGCAGAAAGGGACTAGCGGAGACCTACGAGCAGTACTTC. Translating it yields CASRKGLAETYEQYF.

The chain joins TRBV7-2 to TRBJ2-2; no definite D call. The CDR3 length is 14 residues. The V gene lost 2 bases and the J gene lost 9 bases, with 13 bases spanning the gap. CDR1 is SGHTA and CDR2 is FQGNSA in the germline V gene. The CDR3 reads CASSLSSFIRELFF. CDR3 nucleotide sequence: TGTGCCAGCAGCTTATCCAGTTTTATCAGGGAGCTGTTTTTT.

The rearrangement uses TRBV6-6 and TRBJ1-4; 10 bases are shared with TRBD1. Per the germline V gene, CDR1 is MNHNY and CDR2 is SVGAGI (reference sequence). Trimming took 6 bases from V and 5 from J; bases not matched to a gene: 6. The CDR3 contains 15 residues. The CDR3 loop is CASSPPGQGNEKLFF. CDR3 DNA: TGTGCCAGCAGCCCCCCGGGACAGGGGAATGAAAAACTGTTTTTT.

This clone has only one observation. The chain links TRBV12-3 or TRBV12-4 to TRBJ1-5, with D possibly being TRBD1 (5 bases). The CDR3 is made up of 13 amino acids. V dropped 3 bases and J dropped 3 bases, with 6 bases sitting between them. This chain's CDR3 is CASSFRVNQPQHF. In DNA, the CDR3 is TGTGCCAGCAGTTTCAGGGTCAATCAGCCCCAGCATTTT.

J is TRBJ2-1 and V is TRBV3-1 (or the pseudogene TRBV3-2); 7 nucleotides align to TRBD2. This CDR3 comprises 14 residues. V shed 8 bases, J shed 0 bases, and the junction held 4 bases outside the gene matches. Germline lookup yields CDR1 LGHDT and CDR2 YNNKEL (reference sequence). CDR3 bases: TGTGCCAGCTGGGGGGGGAGCTCCTACAATGAGCAGTTCTTC. It encodes CASWGGSSYNEQFF.

The chain has TRBV5-1 and TRBJ2-3; TRBD2 agrees at 12 bases. The germline V gene encodes CDR1 SGHRS and CDR2 YFSETQ. The length of the CDR3 is 16 residues. With 4 bases clipped from V and 4 bases from J, the junction kept 7 bases outside the gene matches. As DNA, the CDR3 is TGCGCCAGCAGCATAAAGACTAGCGGGGGTTCAGATACGCAGTATTTT. Translated: CASSIKTSGGSDTQYF. The whole variable domain, filled in from reference TRBV5-1 and TRBJ2-3, reads KAGVTQTPRYLIKTRGQQVTLSCSPISGHRSVSWYQQTPGQGLQFLFEYFSETQRNKGNFPGRFSGRQFSNSRSEMNVSTLELGDSALYLCASSIKTSGGSDTQYFGPGTRLTVL.

The J gene is TRBJ1-5, the V gene TRBV9, with D perhaps TRBD1 (5 bases). Between the trimmed V and J ends, which lost 0 bases and 5 bases, there was a span of 9 bases. The CDR3 length is 14 residues. Germline CDR1 is SGDLS and CDR2 is YYNGEE. CDR3 in DNA: TGTGCCAGCAGCGTAGGGGCAGGGTATCAGCCCCAGCATTTT. It specifies CASSVGAGYQPQHF.

V usage is TRBV5-5 and J usage is TRBJ1-1, with D maybe TRBD1 (5 bases). Trimming took 2 bases from V and 3 from J, leaving 5 bases between them. The germline V gene has CDR1 SGHKS and CDR2 YYEKEE (reference sequence). The length of the CDR3 is 12 residues. The CDR3 loop reads CASSFRDTEAFF. The CDR3 region has the DNA TGTGCCAGCAGCTTCAGGGACACTGAAGCTTTCTTT.

The chain carries TRBV18 and TRBJ2-2, with D maybe TRBD2 (5 bases). V lost 0 bases to trimming and J lost 5 bases, with 7 bases between them. The CDR3 length is 14 residues. Germline lookup yields CDR1 KGHSH and CDR2 LQKENI. CDR3 DNA sequence: TGTGCCAGCTCACCACCCCCGGGGACCGGGGAGCTGTTTTTT. As protein: CASSPPPGTGELFF.

About this clone itself: The junction does not match germline at one end; this may be a read error. The rearrangement links TRBV11-2 to TRBJ2-3, with 7 bases matching TRBD1. The CDR3 loop spans 14 amino acids. Germline CDR1 SGHAT, CDR2 FQNNGV. DNA of the CDR3: TGTGCCAGCAGCCTAGAGGACAGGATAGATACGCAGTATTTT. Translation gives CASSLEDRIDTQYF.

The chain links TRBV6-5 to TRBJ1-5; TRBD1 aligns across 7 bases. CDR1 is MNHEY and CDR2 is SVGAGI in the germline V gene. The J segment lost 0 bases and the V segment lost 7 bases, leaving 3 bases of the junction unmatched. The CDR3 is 14 residues long. The CDR3 loop reads CASTGTDSNQPQHF. CDR3 in DNA: TGTGCCAGCACCGGGACAGATAGCAATCAGCCCCAGCATTTT.

The chain joins TRBV7-9 to TRBJ2-6; 7 bases map to TRBD1. CDR1 and CDR2 from the germline V gene are SEHNR and FQNEAQ (reference sequence). The CDR3 is made up of 18 amino acids. V was clipped by 8 bases and J by 0 bases; unmatched bases: 13. CDR3 amino acids: CASGKTGTVSSGANVLTF. CDR3 bases: TGTGCCAGCGGGAAAACCGGGACAGTTAGCTCTGGGGCCAACGTCCTGACTTTC. The full variable domain, with the rest looked up from reference TRBV7-9 and TRBJ2-6, is DTGVSQNPRHKITKRGQNVTFRCDPISEHNRLYWYRQTLGQGPEFLTYFQNEAQLEKSRLLSDRFSAERPKGSFSTLEIQRTEQGDSAMYLCASGKTGTVSSGANVLTFGAGSRLTVL.

The J gene is TRBJ2-5, the V gene TRBV3-1 (or the pseudogene TRBV3-2); 10 bases are shared with TRBD2. The CDR3 totals 15 residues. In germline, CDR1 is LGHDT, CDR2 YNNKEL (reference sequence). V lost 8 bases to trimming and J lost 3 bases; unmatched junction nucleotides: 9. DNA of the CDR3: TGTGCCAGCTCCCCATCGCTAGCGGGGGAAGAGACCCAGTACTTC. Protein sequence: CASSPSLAGEETQYF.

The CDR3 here is CASSQGERGLAVQETQYF. The CDR3 bases are TGTGCCAGCAGCCAAGGGGAGAGAGGACTAGCGGTACAAGAGACCCAGTACTTC. The chain has TRBV4-2 and TRBJ2-5; 10 bases match TRBD2. The ends lost 1 base at V and 2 bases at J; junction bases unmatched: 10. CDR1 LGHNA and CDR2 YNFKEQ come from the germline V gene. The CDR3 sequence is 18 residues long.

The V and J genes are TRBV21-1 and TRBJ2-5; the D segment call TRBD1 is taken from the table without a DNA check. TRBV21-1 is reported as a pseudogene. This CDR3 region has 20 residues. Here the CDR3 reads CASSKERRTGRISSGETQYF. The CDR3 bases are TGTGCCAGCAGCAAAGAGAGGCGGACAGGGAGGATCAGCAGCGGAGAGACCCAGTACTTC.

The chain uses TRBV18 and TRBJ2-3, with 12 bases fitting TRBD1. Unmatched junction bases numbered 7, after V lost 2 bases and J lost 7 bases. The CDR3 extends over 16 amino acids. Germline assignment: CDR1 KGHSH and CDR2 LQKENI. CDR3 in DNA: TGTGCCAGCTCACCAGTCGGGACAGGGGGCAAAAATACGCAGTATTTT. Encoded protein: CASSPVGTGGKNTQYF. Looking up the rest from reference TRBV18 and TRBJ2-3 gives the full variable domain: NAGVMQNPRHLVRRRGQEARLRCSPMKGHSHVYWYRQLPEEGLKFMVYLQKENIIDESGMPKERFSAEFPKEGPSILRIQQVVRGDSAAYFCASSPVGTGGKNTQYFGPGTRLTVL.

The rearrangement links TRBV5-1 to TRBJ1-1, with D possibly matching TRBD1 (5 bases). The V end was cut by 0 bases, the J end by 5 bases, with 14 bases between. The germline CDR1 and CDR2 sequences are SGHRS and YFSETQ. This CDR3 is 15 amino acids long. Written as DNA, the CDR3 is TGCGCCAGCAGCTTGGAAGACAGAGCCCTAACTGAAGCTTTCTTT. It encodes CASSLEDRALTEAFF.

This chain uses TRBV7-2 with TRBJ2-5, with 7 positions matching TRBD1. Per the germline V gene, CDR1 is SGHTA and CDR2 is FQGNSA. Trimming cost V 2 bases and J 2 bases; bases outside gene matches: 2. This CDR3 has 14 residues. The CDR3 here is CASSLTGEQETQYF. Here the CDR3 DNA reads TGTGCCAGCAGCTTAACAGGGGAACAAGAGACCCAGTACTTC.

CDR3 DNA: TGTGCCAGTAACCTGAGGGGACTAGGATTAAACTATGGCTACACCTTC. Translated, it gives CASNLRGLGLNYGYTF. The chain carries TRBV19 and TRBJ1-2, with a tentative D call TRBD1 (5 bases). Trimming removed 7 bases from V and 2 bases from J, with 20 bases in between. From germline, CDR1 is LNHDA and CDR2 SQIVND (reference sequence). This CDR3 spans 16 amino acids.

The rearrangement joins TRBV6-2 or TRBV6-3 to TRBJ1-5; 7 nucleotides agree with TRBD1. This CDR3 has 17 residues. Trimming removed 6 bases from V and 2 bases from J; junction bases left unmatched: 13. The V gene's germline CDR1 is MNHEY and CDR2 SVGEGT. Here the CDR3 DNA reads TGTGCCAGCAGCCAACCCCGGGACAGTATTGGCAATCAGCCCCAGCATTTT. Its translation: CASSQPRDSIGNQPQHF.

The rearrangement uses TRBV6-5 and TRBJ1-1; weak D call: TRBD1 (5 bases). CDR3 length equals 15 residues. Germline CDR1 reads MNHEY; CDR2 reads SVGAGI. Trimming cost V 7 bases and J 8 bases, with 23 bases left between them. The CDR3 nucleotides read TGTGCCAGCAAAATGTCCGGGGGGACGACTTCGGAAGCTTTCTTT. Amino acids: CASKMSGGTTSEAFF.

The V call is TRBV5-1, the J call TRBJ2-1; D is possibly TRBD2 (5 bases). CDR3 length equals 13 residues. The V and J ends lost 6 bases and 3 bases respectively, with 10 bases between them. Germline V gene sequence: CDR1 SGHRS, CDR2 YFSETQ. The CDR3 region has the DNA TGCGCCAGCAAGGATAGCGACTACAATGAGCAGTTCTTC. Translated: CASKDSDYNEQFF.